This TCR beta chain is from a study of blood T cell repertoires in COVID-19. Study context: Specimens from acute and convalescent COVID-19 originated in the United States, Italy and Spain. From T cells, B-cell-depleted T cells, or PBMCs came the material, which was cDNA or gDNA.

This clone was seen a few times. Methods used by the authors: Counts of nucleated cells, estimated from reference gene primer amplification, were obtained. Profiling relied on immunoSEQ multiplex PCR, and the TCRdb table lists in-frame clones only, not all of them. That table supplies the V and J calls and clone size; D and trimming were determined from the DNA. The data show about 120,000 clones, about 83% seen once. The receptor was isolated from a man in his 60s with acute or convalescent COVID-19. The sequencing input was peripheral blood.

CDR3 region: CASSLEQGRNQPQHF. The CDR3 coding sequence is TGCGCCAGCAGCTTGGAACAGGGGAGGAATCAGCCCCAGCATTTT. The V gene is TRBV5-1, the J gene TRBJ1-5; 7 nucleotides align to TRBD1. This CDR3 has 15 amino acids. Germline V CDR1 and CDR2: SGHRS, YFSETQ. V shed 0 bases and J 4 bases; nucleotides not matched to a gene: 4. The whole variable domain, filled in from reference TRBV5-1 and TRBJ1-5, reads KAGVTQTPRYLIKTRGQQVTLSCSPISGHRSVSWYQQTPGQGLQFLFEYFSETQRNKGNFPGRFSGRQFSNSRSEMNVSTLELGDSALYLCASSLEQGRNQPQHFGDGTRLSIL.